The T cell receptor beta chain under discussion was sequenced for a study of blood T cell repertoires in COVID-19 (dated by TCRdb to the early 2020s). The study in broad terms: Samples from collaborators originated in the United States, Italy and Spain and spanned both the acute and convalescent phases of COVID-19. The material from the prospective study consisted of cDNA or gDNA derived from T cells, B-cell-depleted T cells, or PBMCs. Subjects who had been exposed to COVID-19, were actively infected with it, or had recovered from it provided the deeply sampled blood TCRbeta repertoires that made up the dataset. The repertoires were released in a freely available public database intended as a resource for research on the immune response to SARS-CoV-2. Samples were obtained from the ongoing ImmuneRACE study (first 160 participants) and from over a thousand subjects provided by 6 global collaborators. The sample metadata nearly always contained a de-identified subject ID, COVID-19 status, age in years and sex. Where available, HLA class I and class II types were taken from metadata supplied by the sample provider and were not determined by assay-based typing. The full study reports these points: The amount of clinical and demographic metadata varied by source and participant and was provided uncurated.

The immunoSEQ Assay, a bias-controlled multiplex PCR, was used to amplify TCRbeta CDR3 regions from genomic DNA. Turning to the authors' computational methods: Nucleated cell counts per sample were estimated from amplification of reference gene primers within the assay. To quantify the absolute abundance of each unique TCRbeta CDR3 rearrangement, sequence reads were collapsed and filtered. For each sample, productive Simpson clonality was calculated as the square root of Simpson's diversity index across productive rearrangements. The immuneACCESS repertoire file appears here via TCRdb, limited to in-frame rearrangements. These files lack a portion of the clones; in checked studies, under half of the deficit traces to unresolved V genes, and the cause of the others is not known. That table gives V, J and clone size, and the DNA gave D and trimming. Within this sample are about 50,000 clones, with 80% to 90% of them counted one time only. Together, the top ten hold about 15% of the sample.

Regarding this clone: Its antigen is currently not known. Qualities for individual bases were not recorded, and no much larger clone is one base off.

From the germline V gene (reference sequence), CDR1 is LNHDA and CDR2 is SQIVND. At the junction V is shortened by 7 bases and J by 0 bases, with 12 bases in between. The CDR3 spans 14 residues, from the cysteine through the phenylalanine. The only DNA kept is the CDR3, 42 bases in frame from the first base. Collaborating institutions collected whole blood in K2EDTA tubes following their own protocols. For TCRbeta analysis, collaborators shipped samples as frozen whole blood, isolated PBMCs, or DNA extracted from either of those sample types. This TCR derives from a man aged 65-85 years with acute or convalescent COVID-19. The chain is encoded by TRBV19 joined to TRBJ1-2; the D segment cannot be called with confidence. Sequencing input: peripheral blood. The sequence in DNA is TGTGCCAGTAAACGACAACTCACTAACTATGGCTACACCTTC. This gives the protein CASKRQLTNYGYTF.